A single sample gave rise to the 14 T cell receptor beta chains below, sequenced in a study of cytomegalovirus exposure and HLA in healthy donors. PCR involved 60 Vbeta and 13 Jbeta primers. The method was immunoSEQ multiplex PCR; TCRdb's version includes in-frame clones alone and lacks a portion of them. The sample holds about 150,000 clones, about three quarters seen once. Source material: PBMCs. Receptors were obtained from a young man in good health and CMV-seropositive.

This clone was seen more than once but under ten times. The genes are TRBV6-1 and TRBJ1-1; maybe TRBD1 (5 bases). Looked up from germline, CDR1 is MNHNS and CDR2 is SASEGT. The CDR3 is made up of 15 amino acids. The germline V and J ends were trimmed by 1 base and 3 bases, with 12 bases remaining between them. In DNA, the CDR3 is TGTGCCAGCAGTGAAGGACACTCGGGGGACACTGAAGCTTTCTTT. As protein: CASSEGHSGDTEAFF.

CDR3 sequence: CASTDTGGEYGYTF. The CDR3 nucleotides are TGCGCCAGTACCGACACAGGGGGGGAATATGGCTACACCTTC. The V call is TRBV5-1, the J call TRBJ1-2; 8 bases map to TRBD1. After removal of 8 bases from V and 5 bases from J, the junction contained 11 bases not matched to a gene. There are 14 residues in the CDR3. The germline CDR1 and CDR2 sequences are SGHRS and YFSETQ.

The chain combines TRBV5-1 with TRBJ2-2, with 13 positions matching TRBD2. The ends lost 4 bases at V and 3 bases at J; junction bases unmatched: 6. Per the germline V gene, CDR1 is SGHRS and CDR2 is YFSETQ. The CDR3 runs 17 residues. CDR3 coding DNA: TGCGCCAGCAGCCCGACTAGCGGGAGGTTATACACCGGGGAGCTGTTTTTT. It yields the protein CASSPTSGRLYTGELFF.

Turning to this clone: Germline and junction disagree at one end, which may indicate a read error. The chain joins TRBV7-9 to TRBJ2-7; 10 bases are a match to TRBD2. The germline V gene has CDR1 SEHNR and CDR2 FQNEAQ (reference sequence). There are 16 residues in the CDR3. The CDR3 region is CSSSSWGLAFSYEQYF. CDR3 nucleotides: TGTTCCAGCAGCTCCTGGGGACTAGCGTTCTCCTACGAGCAGTACTTC.

The table lists this clone with a few counts. The chain combines TRBV5-6 with TRBJ2-7; TRBD2 matches at 7 bases. In germline, CDR1 is SGHDT, CDR2 YYEEEE. The CDR3 is made up of 17 amino acids. The V and J ends lost 6 bases and 1 base, in that order; junction bases with no gene match: 16. The CDR3 loop is CASTESIKTSWSYEQYF. CDR3 sequence (DNA): TGTGCCAGCACCGAATCTATCAAGACTAGCTGGTCCTACGAGCAGTACTTC.

This chain joins TRBV6-1 and TRBJ2-1; TRBD2 matches 8 bases. There are 15 residues in the CDR3. Trimming removed 11 bases from V and 3 bases from J; junction bases left unmatched: 12. Germline-derived CDR1 and CDR2 are MNHNS and SASEGT. CDR3 sequence reads: CASGSGGGRYNEQFF. The CDR3 DNA reads as TGTGCCTCAGGGTCGGGGGGGGGCCGCTACAATGAGCAGTTCTTC.

The chain joins TRBV11-3 to TRBJ2-7, with D perhaps matching TRBD1 (6 bases). With 5 bases removed from V and 6 bases from J, the gap between germline ends came to 17 bases. CDR1 is SGHNT, CDR2 YENEEA, per germline. The CDR3 extends over 14 amino acids. CDR3 sequence reads: CASSRTVSTVEQYF. As DNA, the CDR3 is TGTGCCAGCAGCCGGACAGTGTCGACTGTCGAGCAGTACTTC.

The chain couples TRBV6-5 to TRBJ2-5; 7 positions agree with TRBD1. The CDR3 is made up of 16 amino acids. Trimming at V came to 1 base and at J to 2 bases, leaving 7 bases not matched to a gene. Per the germline V gene, CDR1 is MNHEY and CDR2 is SVGAGI. The CDR3 loop reads CASSYFLGTEQETQYF. In DNA form, the CDR3 reads TGTGCCAGCAGTTACTTTCTAGGGACAGAGCAAGAGACCCAGTACTTC.

This chain connects TRBV27 to TRBJ1-2; 8 bases match TRBD1. The CDR3 totals 15 residues. Germline CDR1 reads MNHEY; CDR2 reads SMNVEV (reference sequence). V shed 3 bases, J shed 7 bases, and the junction held 10 bases outside the gene matches. CDR3 coding DNA: TGTGCCAGCAGTTTTGTCTTCCAGGGGGCGGGTGGCTACACCTTC. Translation gives CASSFVFQGAGGYTF.

This rearrangement joins TRBV7-6 to TRBJ1-3; 8 nucleotides line up with TRBD1. Germline lookup yields CDR1 SGHVS and CDR2 FNYEAQ. The CDR3 is made up of 15 amino acids. The J segment lost 4 bases and the V segment lost 5 bases, leaving 7 bases of the junction unmatched. DNA for the CDR3: TGTGCCAGCAGCCAGACAGGGGCCCAAGGAAACACCATATATTTT. Translation: CASSQTGAQGNTIYF.

The genes are TRBV7-3 and TRBJ2-3; 11 bases map to TRBD1. With 5 bases clipped from V and 4 bases from J, the junction kept 5 bases outside the gene matches. CDR1 is SGHTA and CDR2 is FQGTGA in the germline V gene. The length of the CDR3 is 15 residues. DNA for the CDR3: TGTGCCAGCAGCCCAGGGACAGGGGGACCAGATACGCAGTATTTT. This sequence encodes CASSPGTGGPDTQYF.

As DNA, the CDR3 is TGTGCTACGGACAGGGGGCGAACCGGGGAGCTGTTTTTT. This translates into CATDRGRTGELFF. The chain joins TRBV19 to TRBJ2-2; 11 positions agree with TRBD1. The germline V gene encodes CDR1 LNHDA and CDR2 SQIVND (reference sequence). The CDR3 is 13 amino acids.

V is TRBV5-4 and J is TRBJ2-7; TRBD1 might be the D (5 bases). The germline V gene has CDR1 SGHNT and CDR2 YYREEE (reference sequence). V lost 1 base and J lost 2, with 7 bases in between. The CDR3 runs 13 residues. CDR3 amino acids: CASSLQGAYEQYF. DNA of the CDR3: TGTGCCAGCAGCTTGCAGGGCGCCTACGAGCAGTACTTC.

The DNA for the CDR3 is TGTGCCTGGAGTCGTAGAGCGGGAGCCCACAATGAGCAGTTCTTC. It codes for CAWSRRAGAHNEQFF. The chain employs TRBV30 and TRBJ2-1, with TRBD2 matching 8 bases. The CDR3 loop spans 15 amino acids. The J segment lost 5 bases and the V segment lost 2 bases, leaving 8 bases of the junction unmatched. CDR1 and CDR2 (germline): GTSNPN, SVGIG (reference sequence).